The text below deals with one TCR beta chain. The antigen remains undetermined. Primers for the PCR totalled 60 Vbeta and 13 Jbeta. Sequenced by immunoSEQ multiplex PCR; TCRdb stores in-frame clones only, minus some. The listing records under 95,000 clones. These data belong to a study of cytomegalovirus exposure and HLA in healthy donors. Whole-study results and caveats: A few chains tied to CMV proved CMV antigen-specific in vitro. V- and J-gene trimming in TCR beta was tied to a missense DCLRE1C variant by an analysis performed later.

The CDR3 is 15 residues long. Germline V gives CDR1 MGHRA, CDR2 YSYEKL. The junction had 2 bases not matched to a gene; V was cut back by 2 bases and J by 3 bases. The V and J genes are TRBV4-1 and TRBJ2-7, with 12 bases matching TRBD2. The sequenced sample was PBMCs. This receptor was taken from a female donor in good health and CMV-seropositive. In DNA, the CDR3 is TGCGCCAGCAGCCAACGACTAGCGGGAGTCTACGAGCAGTACTTC. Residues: CASSQRLAGVYEQYF.